This T cell receptor beta chain was profiled in a study of blood T cell repertoires in COVID-19. Overall study: There were acute and convalescent COVID-19 samples, and they came from the United States, Italy and Spain.

There are 11 residues in the CDR3. V lost 5 bases to trimming and J lost 7 bases; unmatched junction nucleotides: 0. Original data processing: Nucleated cell number was recorded as an estimate derived from reference gene primer amplification. This table comes from immunoSEQ multiplex PCR, and its TCRdb copy is limited to in-frame clones, with some not included. The D gene and trimming were derived from the DNA, and the V and J assignments and clone size from that table. This repertoire shows about 270,000 clones, around nine tenths found once; its top ten account for about 8.7%. The chain links TRBV12-3 or TRBV12-4 to TRBJ2-7; 9 bases map to TRBD1. What was sequenced was peripheral blood. The clonotype comes from a man in his forties with active or convalescent COVID-19. The CDR3 is CASSGTGEQYF. CDR3 nucleotide sequence: TGTGCCAGCAGTGGGACAGGGGAGCAGTACTTC.